The next 6 T cell receptor beta chains were all read from a single sample in a study of T cell repertoires in cytomegalovirus infection. These receptors are not linked to any known antigen. TCRdb called the reads again in MiXCR, with one record for every CDR3 protein. The sample carries about 770,000 distinct CDR3 sequences, approximately 32% recorded once. Sequencing used cultured CD8+ T cells from PBMCs, obtained from culture after CMV antigen stimulation. The receptors shown here come from a human donor in good health (CMV status not recorded). Some clones in this sample may be carry-over from other donors' samples.

This clonotype was detected only a few times. This chain links TRBV27 with TRBJ2-7; the D is unclear. The germline V and J ends were trimmed by 4 bases and 2 bases, with 12 bases remaining between them. CDR1 and CDR2 (germline): MNHEY, SMNVEV (reference sequence). The CDR3 is 14 amino acids. For the CDR3, the DNA is TGTGCCAGCAGTTCCTGGACCGCCGCCTACGAGCAGTACTTC. Amino acids: CASSSWTAAYEQYF.

This clonotype has a handful of counts. The chain is built from TRBV12-3 or TRBV12-4 and TRBJ2-1; 9 bases align to TRBD1. V was pared by 6 bases and J by 5 bases, with 8 bases of the junction left unmatched. This CDR3 is 15 amino acids long. In DNA form, the CDR3 reads TGTGCCAGCAGACAGGGACAGGGTAAGAACAATGAGCAGTTCTTC. Its translation: CASRQGQGKNNEQFF.

This clonotype was observed a handful of times. The chain carries TRBV6-1 and TRBJ2-5; 8 bases are shared with TRBD1. From germline, CDR1 is MNHNS and CDR2 SASEGT. CDR3 length: 17 residues. The ends lost 0 bases at V and 1 base at J; junction bases unmatched: 7. CDR3 residues: CASSEALGDRTQETQYF. CDR3 DNA sequence: TGTGCCAGCAGTGAAGCGCTTGGGGACAGGACCCAAGAGACCCAGTACTTC.

This clonotype was recorded many times. The rearrangement joins TRBV12-3 or TRBV12-4 to TRBJ1-5, with D maybe TRBD1 (5 bases). This CDR3 region has 15 residues. The germline V and J ends were trimmed by 2 bases and 0 bases, with 8 bases remaining between them. CDR3 loop: CASSLWGVSNQPQHF. The CDR3 DNA reads TGTGCCAGCAGTTTATGGGGGGTTAGCAATCAGCCCCAGCATTTT.

This clonotype appeared a few times. The chain has TRBV6-5 and TRBJ2-5; TRBD2 is a possible D gene (6 bases). The CDR3 spans 15 residues. Trimming cost V 2 bases and J 1 base, with 11 bases left between them. Per germline, CDR1 MNHEY and CDR2 SVGAGI. The CDR3 protein is CASSYSRRGQETQYF. CDR3 DNA: TGTGCCAGCAGTTACAGTCGGCGGGGCCAAGAGACCCAGTACTTC.

At least ten counts were recorded for this clonotype. This sequence joins TRBV12-3 or TRBV12-4 and TRBJ1-5; 12 nucleotides match TRBD1. J lost 9 bases, V lost 4 bases, and 7 bases had no gene match. The CDR3 runs 15 residues. The DNA of the CDR3 is TGTGCCAGCAGTTGGGACAGGGGGCAGGTCTGGCCCCAGCATTTT. Amino acid sequence: CASSWDRGQVWPQHF.